These 22 T cell receptor beta chains originate from one sample sequenced in a study of blood T cell repertoires in COVID-19. The data were produced by immunoSEQ multiplex PCR, yet TCRdb's version contains in-frame clones alone and is incomplete. The sample has some 80,000 clones, about 80% seen once. The sample taken for sequencing was peripheral blood. The receptor set was obtained from a human donor in a cohort sampled during active COVID-19.

The CDR3 region has the DNA TGCAGTGCTAGTGAAGCGGGAGGGACCTACGAGCAGTACTTC. Translated, it gives CSASEAGGTYEQYF. This chain joins TRBV20-1 and TRBJ2-7; TRBD2 aligns across 10 bases. Germline lookup yields CDR1 DFQATT and CDR2 SNEGSKA (reference sequence). The V segment lost 3 bases and the J segment 2 bases; nucleotides outside the gene matches: 4. CDR3 length equals 14 residues.

The V call is TRBV6-2 or TRBV6-3, the J call TRBJ1-3, with 7 bases aligning to TRBD1. CDR3 length equals 19 residues. CDR1 MNHEY and CDR2 SVGEGT come from the germline V gene. Losses at the gene ends were 6 bases for V and 0 bases for J; bases not matched to a gene: 17. Written as DNA, the CDR3 is TGTGCCAGCAGCCCTTACTTAACAGGGGCCCGAAGCTCTGGAAACACCATATATTTT. Its protein is CASSPYLTGARSSGNTIYF.

The chain employs TRBV5-1 and TRBJ2-5; D may be TRBD1 (6 bases). The V and J ends lost 0 bases and 4 bases respectively, with 16 bases between them. The CDR3 loop spans 16 amino acids. Germline CDR1 and CDR2: SGHRS and YFSETQ. The CDR3 DNA sequence: TGCGCCAGCAGCTTGGGAGTCGTGGGGGCAGGAGAGACCCAGTACTTC. Its translation: CASSLGVVGAGETQYF. The entire variable domain, with the rest obtained from reference TRBV5-1 and TRBJ2-5, is as follows: KAGVTQTPRYLIKTRGQQVTLSCSPISGHRSVSWYQQTPGQGLQFLFEYFSETQRNKGNFPGRFSGRQFSNSRSEMNVSTLELGDSALYLCASSLGVVGAGETQYFGPGTRLLVL.

The sample holds a few counts of this clone. J is TRBJ1-4 and V is TRBV5-4, with 7 bases identical to TRBD1. The CDR3 runs 16 residues. Germline values: CDR1 SGHNT, CDR2 YYREEE (reference sequence). With 4 bases clipped from V and 5 bases from J, the junction kept 11 bases outside the gene matches. The CDR3 sequence is CASSPGIQGLNEKLFF. The CDR3 DNA follows: TGTGCCAGCAGCCCGGGGATACAGGGGCTGAATGAAAAACTGTTTTTT.

This clone was observed a handful of times. The rearrangement uses TRBV19 and TRBJ2-5, with TRBD2 as a possible D gene (6 bases). The CDR3 sequence is 12 residues long. CDR1 is LNHDA, CDR2 SQIVND, per germline (reference sequence). V was cut by 6 bases and J by 5 bases, with 10 bases left in between. The CDR3 nucleotides are TGTGCCAGTAGACAGAGCGGGGAGACCCAGTACTTC. Protein sequence: CASRQSGETQYF.

The gene calls are TRBV5-8 and TRBJ1-2; possibly TRBD1 for D (5 bases). Germline-derived CDR1 and CDR2 are SGHTS and YDEGEE. The CDR3 contains 15 residues. V shed 1 base and J shed 4 bases, with 14 bases lying between them. The DNA of the CDR3 is TGTGCCAGCAGCTTGTGGCAAAGGCAGGGCTATGGCTACACCTTC. Residues: CASSLWQRQGYGYTF.

The genes are TRBV23-1 and TRBJ2-5; weak D call: TRBD2 (6 bases). TRBV23-1 is labeled an ORF, and its function is uncertain. The CDR3 is made up of 16 amino acids. V was shortened by 4 bases and J by 5 bases, with 20 bases between the two germline ends. DNA for the CDR3: TGCGCCAGCAGTCCCCCCGGAGGGGCGCCCAGGGAGACCCAGTACTTC. Protein: CASSPPGGAPRETQYF.

V gene TRBV24-1 combines with J gene TRBJ2-3; tentatively, D is TRBD1 (5 bases). Germline V gene lookup returns CDR1 KGHDR and CDR2 SFDVKD. The CDR3 has 15 residues. The germline V and J ends were trimmed by 4 bases and 1 base, with 11 bases remaining between them. CDR3: CATSDAGWGTDTQYF. The DNA for the CDR3 is TGTGCCACCAGTGACGCAGGGTGGGGCACAGATACGCAGTATTTT.

The chain employs TRBV5-1 and TRBJ2-7; TRBD2 agrees at 9 bases. The germline gives CDR1 SGHRS, CDR2 YFSETQ. The junction had 4 bases not matched to a gene; V was cut back by 4 bases and J by 2 bases. The CDR3 covers 14 residues. CDR3 region: CASSKLAGAYEQYF. Here the CDR3 DNA reads TGCGCCAGCAGCAAATTAGCGGGAGCCTACGAGCAGTACTTC.

The chain couples TRBV6-5 to TRBJ1-2; possibly TRBD1 for D (5 bases). Trimming pared 1 base from V and 2 bases from J, leaving 14 bases between. The CDR3 totals 16 residues. Germline CDR1 and CDR2: MNHEY and SVGAGI. CDR3 amino acids: CASSYWPPAGNYGYTF. CDR3 sequence (DNA): TGTGCCAGCAGTTACTGGCCCCCGGCAGGGAACTATGGCTACACCTTC.

V gene TRBV2 combines with J gene TRBJ2-7; weak D call: TRBD1 (5 bases). The CDR3 loop spans 14 amino acids. Deletions cut 6 bases from V and 5 bases from J, with 17 bases between. The germline V gene encodes CDR1 SNHLY and CDR2 FYNNEI. The CDR3 reads CASSRQPGIDEQYF. In DNA, the CDR3 is TGTGCCAGCAGCAGACAGCCGGGCATTGACGAGCAGTACTTC.

V and J are TRBV28 and TRBJ1-2, with TRBD1 as a possible D gene (6 bases). There are 13 residues in the CDR3. Deletions cut 2 bases from V and 4 bases from J, with 8 bases between. Germline lookup yields CDR1 MDHEN and CDR2 SYDVKM. CDR3 amino acids: CASSLSRGYGYTF. The CDR3 DNA reads as TGTGCCAGCAGTTTAAGCAGGGGCTATGGCTACACCTTC.

In its sample, this clone was seen a few times. The chain has TRBV25-1 and TRBJ1-3; unclear D gene. V was shortened by 8 bases and J by 6 bases, with 11 bases between the two germline ends. Germline lookup yields CDR1 MGHDK and CDR2 SYGVNS. This CDR3 has 12 amino acids. The CDR3 loop reads CASASQANTIYF. CDR3 in DNA: TGTGCCAGCGCATCTCAGGCAAACACCATATATTTT.

The chain carries TRBV5-8 and TRBJ1-2; D perhaps matches TRBD1 (6 bases). Trimming removed 3 bases from V and 4 bases from J, with 13 bases in between. Per the germline V gene, CDR1 is SGHTS and CDR2 is YDEGEE. The CDR3 consists of 14 residues. CDR3 nucleotides: TGTGCCAGCAGCTCGAACAGGGTGGGCTATGGCTACACCTTC. Translation gives CASSSNRVGYGYTF.

This clone was seen a single time. DNA of the CDR3: TGCGCCAGCAGCCCTACAGGGTTCCCGGGTACCGGGGAGCTGTTTTTT. Protein product: CASSPTGFPGTGELFF. The genes are TRBV5-1 and TRBJ2-2, with D maybe TRBD1 (6 bases). V was cut by 4 bases and J by 5 bases, with 18 bases left in between. This CDR3 is built from 16 residues. The V gene's germline CDR1 is SGHRS and CDR2 YFSETQ. The whole variable domain, remainder taken from reference TRBV5-1 and TRBJ2-2, is KAGVTQTPRYLIKTRGQQVTLSCSPISGHRSVSWYQQTPGQGLQFLFEYFSETQRNKGNFPGRFSGRQFSNSRSEMNVSTLELGDSALYLCASSPTGFPGTGELFFGEGSRLTVL.

This clone was counted a few times. The chain combines TRBV7-9 with TRBJ1-1; 11 bases are shared with TRBD1. Germline V gives CDR1 SEHNR, CDR2 FQNEAQ (reference sequence). CDR3 length: 14 amino acids. V shed 8 bases and J 5 bases; nucleotides not matched to a gene: 7. The CDR3 coding sequence is TGTGCCAGCGCCGCCGGGACAGGGGGAACTGAAGCTTTCTTT. Protein sequence: CASAAGTGGTEAFF.

J is TRBJ1-6 and V is TRBV3-1 (or the pseudogene TRBV3-2); D unclear. Looked up from germline, CDR1 is LGHDT and CDR2 is YNNKEL (reference sequence). The CDR3 consists of 15 residues. The ends were cut back, 3 bases at V and 11 bases at J, with 17 bases in the middle. DNA of the CDR3: TGTGCCAGCAGCCAGGGAGGTGAGGTCGCAGCACCCCTCCACTTT. It translates to CASSQGGEVAAPLHF.

The chain joins TRBV11-2 to TRBJ2-1, with 15 bases matching TRBD2. CDR1 is SGHAT, CDR2 FQNNGV, per germline. This CDR3 is 17 amino acids long. V gave up 3 bases and J gave up 6 bases; unmatched junction bases: 6. The CDR3 is CASSLGLAGGPFNEQFF. CDR3 coding DNA: TGTGCCAGCAGCTTGGGACTAGCGGGGGGCCCCTTCAATGAGCAGTTCTTC.

This sequence joins TRBV28 and TRBJ2-3; 14 bases line up with TRBD2. Germline V gives CDR1 MDHEN, CDR2 SYDVKM. The CDR3 loop spans 18 amino acids. The V gene end was trimmed by 5 bases and the J gene end by 6 bases; junction bases not matched to a gene: 13. The CDR3 is CASSPYLGLAGGPDTQYF. The CDR3 bases are TGTGCCAGCAGTCCTTACCTAGGACTAGCGGGAGGCCCCGATACGCAGTATTTT.

This chain connects TRBV12-3 or TRBV12-4 to TRBJ1-6; D is unclear. Trimming took 3 bases from V and 11 from J, leaving 11 bases between them. The CDR3 covers 13 residues. This CDR3 reads CASSLLVGAPLHF. The CDR3 region has the DNA TGTGCCAGCAGTTTGCTAGTTGGAGCACCCCTCCACTTT.

This clone showed up just once. The rearrangement links TRBV10-3 to TRBJ2-7; 12 bases are a match to TRBD1. The germline CDR1 and CDR2 sequences are ENHRY and SYGVKD. V was clipped by 10 bases and J by 7 bases; unmatched bases: 11. This CDR3 has 14 amino acids. CDR3 loop: CATGIGTGGYEQYF. The CDR3 DNA reads TGTGCCACCGGGATTGGGACAGGGGGCTATGAGCAGTACTTC.

The J gene is TRBJ2-3, the V gene TRBV7-9; 11 positions match TRBD2. V was pared by 6 bases and J by 6 bases, with 8 bases of the junction left unmatched. The CDR3 sequence is 15 residues long. Looked up from germline, CDR1 is SEHNR and CDR2 is FQNEAQ (reference sequence). CDR3 in amino acids: CASRISGRVFDTQYF. CDR3 nucleotides: TGTGCCAGCAGAATTAGCGGGAGGGTCTTTGATACGCAGTATTTT.